Shown below are 14 T cell receptor beta chains from a single sample sequenced in a study of blood T cells in healthy people across ages. A second roughly 6 to 11 cycle PCR used barcoded and J-beta primers. Each CDR3 protein is one row after TCRdb ran MiXCR on the 5' RACE reads. Here the sample spans under 850,000 distinct CDR3 sequences, 36% being singletons. Sequenced: blood. The receptor set was obtained from a man younger than 30 in good health.

For this clonotype: It may be a read error: a sequence one base away is much more abundant. The chain links TRBV10-3 to TRBJ2-5; D may be TRBD1 or TRBD2 (5 bases each). The CDR3 loop spans 15 amino acids. CDR1 and CDR2 from the germline V gene are ENHRY and SYGVKD. V lost 8 bases, J lost 1 base, and 17 bases lay in between. In DNA form, the CDR3 reads TGTGCCATCGGTGGTCCGGCAGGGAGCCAAGAGACCCAGTACTTC. Its translation is CAIGGPAGSQETQYF.

This chain uses TRBV7-8 with TRBJ2-7; the D is unclear. Trimming took 1 base from V and 4 from J, leaving 11 bases between them. Germline assignment: CDR1 SGHVS and CDR2 FQNEAQ. The CDR3 length is 14 residues. The CDR3 is CASSLESSSYEQYF. CDR3 DNA: TGTGCCAGCAGCTTAGAATCGAGCTCTTACGAGCAGTACTTC.

Concerning this clonotype: Given a much more abundant clone one base away, this may be a read error. The conserved final phenylalanine or tryptophan is absent from the CDR3, which likely points to a read error. V and J are TRBV5-4 and TRBJ1-2, with a tentative D call TRBD1 (5 bases). The CDR3 sequence is 13 residues long. The germline CDR1 and CDR2 sequences are SGHNT and YYREEE (reference sequence). V dropped 4 bases and J dropped 2 bases, with 9 bases sitting between them. In DNA, the CDR3 is TGTGCCAGCAGCCAGACAGAGAACTATGGCTACACCTTA. It translates to CASSQTENYGYTL.

The rearrangement joins TRBV4-3 to TRBJ1-4; 7 bases align to TRBD1. Germline trimming cut 0 bases from V and 5 bases from J; bases unmatched to any gene: 9. The CDR3 length is 17 residues. Germline V gene sequence: CDR1 LGHNA, CDR2 YSLEER. This chain's CDR3 is CASSQDNAGGGNEKLFF. The CDR3 bases are TGCGCCAGCAGCCAAGATAATGCAGGGGGAGGGAATGAAAAACTGTTTTTT.

V gene TRBV6-5 combines with J gene TRBJ2-5, with D possibly being TRBD1 (5 bases). V was clipped by 6 bases and J by 7 bases, with 15 bases between them. The CDR3 sequence is 13 residues long. Germline V gives CDR1 MNHEY, CDR2 SVGAGI. In DNA form, the CDR3 reads TGTGCCAGCAGGCCTACGTTCACAGGGACCCAGTACTTC. Translating gives CASRPTFTGTQYF.

The sample holds a few counts of this clonotype. The J gene is TRBJ2-3, the V gene TRBV5-5; TRBD2 might be the D (5 bases). The length of the CDR3 is 14 residues. Germline CDR1 SGHKS, CDR2 YYEKEE (reference sequence). The ends were cut back, 3 bases at V and 4 bases at J, with 12 bases in the middle. As DNA, the CDR3 is TGTGCCAGCAGCTGGGCGGAGAGGGCAGATACGCAGTATTTT. Protein sequence: CASSWAERADTQYF.

This chain links TRBV7-2 with TRBJ1-6; D uncertain. Germline V gene lookup returns CDR1 SGHTA and CDR2 FQGNSA. The CDR3 length is 14 residues. Trimming removed 3 bases from V and 7 bases from J, with 10 bases in between. The CDR3 nucleotides are TGTGCCAGCAGCTTTACCGGGAAAAATTCACCCCTCCACTTT. Residues: CASSFTGKNSPLHF. The full variable domain, rest sourced from reference TRBV7-2 and TRBJ1-6, is GAGVSQSPSNKVTEKGKDVELRCDPISGHTALYWYRQSLGQGLEFLIYFQGNSAPDKSGLPSDRFSAERTGGSVSTLTIQRTQQEDSAVYLCASSFTGKNSPLHFGNGTRLTVT.

This clonotype has more than one count but fewer than ten. The CDR3 here is CASSEGRGNYNEQFF. DNA of the CDR3: TGTGCCAGCAGTGAAGGGCGGGGAAATTACAATGAGCAGTTCTTC. The chain joins TRBV2 to TRBJ2-1; a possible D gene is TRBD2 (6 bases). The CDR3 length is 15 residues. In germline, CDR1 is SNHLY, CDR2 FYNNEI. V was clipped by 1 base and J by 4 bases, with 11 bases between them.

This clonotype was found a few times. V gene TRBV20-1 combines with J gene TRBJ1-1; 8 bases agree with TRBD1. CDR3 length: 13 amino acids. Germline assignment: CDR1 DFQATT and CDR2 SNEGSKA (reference sequence). With 6 bases clipped from V and 1 base from J, the junction kept 4 bases outside the gene matches. The CDR3 here is CSAQDRANTEAFF. CDR3 bases: TGCAGTGCCCAGGACAGGGCGAACACTGAAGCTTTCTTT.

The genes are TRBV3-1 and TRBJ1-2; D may be TRBD1 (6 bases). The CDR3 has 15 amino acids. Trimming removed 0 bases at V and 5 bases at J, with 13 bases between. Germline CDR1 LGHDT, CDR2 YNNKEL (reference sequence). In nucleotides, the CDR3 is TGTGCCAGCAGCCAAGAACTGACAGGACTGTATGGCTACACCTTC. Protein sequence: CASSQELTGLYGYTF.

This rearrangement joins TRBV7-6 to TRBJ2-3; TRBD2 agrees at 8 bases. V was clipped by 5 bases and J by 4 bases; unmatched bases: 8. CDR3 length equals 15 residues. From germline, CDR1 is SGHVS and CDR2 FNYEAQ. Here the CDR3 DNA reads TGTGCCAGCAGCCGACTAGCGATCGAGGCAGATACGCAGTATTTT. Translation gives CASSRLAIEADTQYF.

This clonotype occurred a few times. The gene calls are TRBV21-1 and TRBJ2-7. TRBV21-1 counts as a pseudogene. The CDR3 consists of 16 residues. The CDR3 DNA reads TGTGCCAGCAGCAAAGCGGTCATGGACCCAGGTAACGAGCAGTACTTC. Its translation is CASSKAVMDPGNEQYF.

This clonotype turned up a few times. The rearrangement uses TRBV5-1 and TRBJ1-2, with 9 bases lining up with TRBD1. CDR1 and CDR2 (germline): SGHRS, YFSETQ. CDR3 length equals 15 residues. The V gene end was trimmed by 4 bases and the J gene end by 6 bases; junction bases not matched to a gene: 10. The CDR3 nucleotides are TGCGCCAGCAGCCCCCGGACAGGGGCAAATGATGGCTACACCTTC. It translates to CASSPRTGANDGYTF.

The genes are TRBV7-9 and TRBJ2-1, with a weak D call TRBD1 (6 bases). Germline CDR1 is SEHNR and CDR2 is FQNEAQ (reference sequence). The V gene lost 0 bases and the J gene lost 2 bases, with 11 bases spanning the gap. The CDR3 extends over 16 amino acids. CDR3 sequence (DNA): TGTGCCAGCAGCTTAGCGGGCAGGGGAACCTACAATGAGCAGTTCTTC. Translated, it gives CASSLAGRGTYNEQFF.